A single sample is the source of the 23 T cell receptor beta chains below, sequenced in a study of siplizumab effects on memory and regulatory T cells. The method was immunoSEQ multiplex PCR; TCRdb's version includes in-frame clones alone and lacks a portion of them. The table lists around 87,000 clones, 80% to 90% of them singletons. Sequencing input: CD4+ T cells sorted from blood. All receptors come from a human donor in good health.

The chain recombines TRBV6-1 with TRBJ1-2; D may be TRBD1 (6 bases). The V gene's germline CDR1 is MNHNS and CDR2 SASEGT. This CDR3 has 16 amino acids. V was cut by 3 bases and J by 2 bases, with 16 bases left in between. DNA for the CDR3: TGTGCCAGCAGTGATTGGGGGGCGGCTCACAACTATGGCTACACCTTC. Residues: CASSDWGAAHNYGYTF.

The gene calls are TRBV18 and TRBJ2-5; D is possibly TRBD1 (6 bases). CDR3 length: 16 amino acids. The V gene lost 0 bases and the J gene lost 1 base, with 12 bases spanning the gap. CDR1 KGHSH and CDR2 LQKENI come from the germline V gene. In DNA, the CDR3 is TGTGCCAGCTCACCACCCACAGGGACCCGCCAAGAGACCCAGTACTTC. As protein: CASSPPTGTRQETQYF.

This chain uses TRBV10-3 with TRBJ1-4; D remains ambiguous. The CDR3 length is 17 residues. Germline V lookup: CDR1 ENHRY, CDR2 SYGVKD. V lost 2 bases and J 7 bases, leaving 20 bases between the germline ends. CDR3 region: CAISEDPAGGGFEKLFF. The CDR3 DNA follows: TGTGCCATCAGTGAGGATCCCGCTGGAGGAGGGTTTGAAAAACTGTTTTTT.

The CDR3 is CASSFKETQYF. The DNA of the CDR3 is TGTGCCAGCAGCTTTAAAGAGACCCAGTACTTC. The chain is built from TRBV11-3 and TRBJ2-5; no definite D call. The CDR3 is made up of 11 amino acids. V dropped 3 bases and J dropped 3 bases, with 2 bases sitting between them. The germline gives CDR1 SGHNT, CDR2 YENEEA.

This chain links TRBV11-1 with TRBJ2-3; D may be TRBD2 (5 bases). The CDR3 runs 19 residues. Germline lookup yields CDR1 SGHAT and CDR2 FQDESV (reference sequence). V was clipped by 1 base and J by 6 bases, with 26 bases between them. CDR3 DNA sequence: TGTGCCAGCAGCTTAGAGGACCGGGGTAGGACTCCCCAAAGGGATACGCAGTATTTT. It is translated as CASSLEDRGRTPQRDTQYF. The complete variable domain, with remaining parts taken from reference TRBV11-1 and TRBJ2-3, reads EAEVAQSPRYKITEKSQAVAFWCDPISGHATLYWYRQILGQGPELLVQFQDESVVDDSQLPKDRFSAERLKGVDSTLKIQPAELGDSAMYLCASSLEDRGRTPQRDTQYFGPGTRLTVL.

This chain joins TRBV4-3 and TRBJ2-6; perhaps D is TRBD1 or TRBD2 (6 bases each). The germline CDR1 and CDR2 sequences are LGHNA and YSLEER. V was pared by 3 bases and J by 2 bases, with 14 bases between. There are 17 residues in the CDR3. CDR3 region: CASSQVGGQTGANVLTF. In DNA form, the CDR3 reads TGCGCCAGCAGCCAGGTTGGGGGGCAGACTGGGGCCAACGTCCTGACTTTC.

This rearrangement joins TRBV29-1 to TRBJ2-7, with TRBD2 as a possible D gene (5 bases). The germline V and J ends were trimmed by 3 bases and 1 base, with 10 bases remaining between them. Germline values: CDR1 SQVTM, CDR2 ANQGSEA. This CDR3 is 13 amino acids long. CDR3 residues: CSVDEGRSYEQYF. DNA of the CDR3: TGCAGCGTTGATGAGGGCCGGTCCTACGAGCAGTACTTC.

This chain's CDR3 is CAWSGKETQYF. In nucleotides, the CDR3 is TGTGCCTGGAGTGGGAAGGAGACCCAGTACTTC. The V gene is TRBV30, the J gene TRBJ2-5; D not certain. Germline-derived CDR1 and CDR2 are GTSNPN and SVGIG (reference sequence). CDR3 size: 11 residues. With 1 base removed from V and 5 bases from J, the gap between germline ends came to 5 bases.

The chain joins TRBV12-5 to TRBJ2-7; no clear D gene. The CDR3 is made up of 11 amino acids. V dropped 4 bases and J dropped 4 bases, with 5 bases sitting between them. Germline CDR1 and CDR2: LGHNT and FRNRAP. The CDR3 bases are TGTGCTAGTGGTTCCACTTACGAGCAGTACTTC. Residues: CASGSTYEQYF.

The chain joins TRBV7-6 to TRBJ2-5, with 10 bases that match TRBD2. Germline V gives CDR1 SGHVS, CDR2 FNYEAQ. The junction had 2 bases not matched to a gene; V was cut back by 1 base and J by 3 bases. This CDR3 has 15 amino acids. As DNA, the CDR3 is TGTGCCAGCAGCTTAGACCTAGCGGGAGAAGAGACCCAGTACTTC. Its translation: CASSLDLAGEETQYF.

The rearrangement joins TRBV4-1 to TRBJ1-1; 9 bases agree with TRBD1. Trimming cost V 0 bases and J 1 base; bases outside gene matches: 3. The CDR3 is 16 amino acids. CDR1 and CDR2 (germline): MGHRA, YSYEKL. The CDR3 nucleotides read TGCGCCAGCAGCCAAGAATGGGGACAGGGGAACACTGAAGCTTTCTTT. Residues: CASSQEWGQGNTEAFF.

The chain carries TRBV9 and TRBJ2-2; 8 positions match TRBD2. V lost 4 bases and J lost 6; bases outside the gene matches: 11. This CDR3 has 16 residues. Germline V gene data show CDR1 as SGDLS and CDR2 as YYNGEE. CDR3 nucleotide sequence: TGTGCCAGCAGCAAGGGACTAGGGAGCTATTCCGGGGAGCTGTTTTTT. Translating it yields CASSKGLGSYSGELFF.

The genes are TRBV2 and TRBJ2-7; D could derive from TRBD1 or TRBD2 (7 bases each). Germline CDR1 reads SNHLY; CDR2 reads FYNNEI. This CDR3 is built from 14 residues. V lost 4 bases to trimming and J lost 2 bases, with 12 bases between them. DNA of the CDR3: TGTGCCAGCAGTGCGACAGGGAGGGCCTACGAGCAGTACTTC. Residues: CASSATGRAYEQYF.

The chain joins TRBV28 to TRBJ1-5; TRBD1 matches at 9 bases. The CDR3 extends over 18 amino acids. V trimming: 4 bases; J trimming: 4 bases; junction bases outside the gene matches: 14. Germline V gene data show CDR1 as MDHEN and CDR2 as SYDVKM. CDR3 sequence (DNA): TGTGCCAGCAGTTCCCTACCCGGGACAGGGTTTGGAAATCAGCCCCAGCATTTT. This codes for CASSSLPGTGFGNQPQHF.

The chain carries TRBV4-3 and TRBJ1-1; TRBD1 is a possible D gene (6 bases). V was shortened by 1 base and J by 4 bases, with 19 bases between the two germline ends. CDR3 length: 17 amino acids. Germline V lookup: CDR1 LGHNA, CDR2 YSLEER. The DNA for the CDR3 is TGCGCCAGCAGCCAAGTAAGGGGGGGCTCGGGTGGCACTGAAGCTTTCTTT. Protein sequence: CASSQVRGGSGGTEAFF.

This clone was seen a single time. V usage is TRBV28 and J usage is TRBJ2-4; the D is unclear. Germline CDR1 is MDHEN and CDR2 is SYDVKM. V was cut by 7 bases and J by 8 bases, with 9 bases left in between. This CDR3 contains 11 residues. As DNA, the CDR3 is TGTGCCAGCACTGGTGTAGACATTCAGTACTTC. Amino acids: CASTGVDIQYF.

This chain's CDR3 is CASSTGLAGDYEQYF. In DNA, the CDR3 is TGTGCCAGCAGCACGGGACTAGCGGGAGACTACGAGCAGTACTTC. V is TRBV11-2 and J is TRBJ2-7, with 14 positions matching TRBD2. The CDR3 contains 15 residues. The trim removed 5 bases at V and 3 bases at J, leaving 3 bases unmatched. Germline V gene data show CDR1 as SGHAT and CDR2 as FQNNGV. Variable domain in full (rest from reference TRBV11-2 and TRBJ2-7): EAGVAQSPRYKIIEKRQSVAFWCNPISGHATLYWYQQILGQGPKLLIQFQNNGVVDDSQLPKDRFSAERLKGVDSTLKIQPAKLEDSAVYLCASSTGLAGDYEQYFGPGTRLTVT.

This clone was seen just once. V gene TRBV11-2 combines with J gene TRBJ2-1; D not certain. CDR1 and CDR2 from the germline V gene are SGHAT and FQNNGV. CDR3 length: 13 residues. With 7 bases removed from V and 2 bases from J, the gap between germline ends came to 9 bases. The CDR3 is CASTQLTYNEQFF. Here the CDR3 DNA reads TGTGCCAGCACTCAGTTAACCTACAATGAGCAGTTCTTC.

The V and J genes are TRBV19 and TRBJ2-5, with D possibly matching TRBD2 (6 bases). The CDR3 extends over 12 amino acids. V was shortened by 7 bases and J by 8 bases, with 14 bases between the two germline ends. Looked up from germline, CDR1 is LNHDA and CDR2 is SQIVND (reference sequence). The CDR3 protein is CASTGEVGTQYF. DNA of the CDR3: TGTGCCAGTACTGGGGAGGTGGGCACCCAGTACTTC.

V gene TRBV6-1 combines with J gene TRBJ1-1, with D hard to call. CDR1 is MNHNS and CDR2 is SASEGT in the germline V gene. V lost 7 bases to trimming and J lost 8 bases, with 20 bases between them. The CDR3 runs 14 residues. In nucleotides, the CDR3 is TGTGCCAGCACCCGAACGTGGTTAGGGCTAGAAGCTTTCTTT. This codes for CASTRTWLGLEAFF.

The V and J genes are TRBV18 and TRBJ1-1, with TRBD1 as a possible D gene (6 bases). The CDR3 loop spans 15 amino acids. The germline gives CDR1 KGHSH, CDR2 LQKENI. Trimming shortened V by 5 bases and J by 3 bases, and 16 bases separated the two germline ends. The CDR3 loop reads CASSTRTAADTEAFF. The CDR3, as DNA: TGTGCCAGCTCAACTCGGACAGCGGCCGACACTGAAGCTTTCTTT. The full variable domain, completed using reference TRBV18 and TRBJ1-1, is NAGVMQNPRHLVRRRGQEARLRCSPMKGHSHVYWYRQLPEEGLKFMVYLQKENIIDESGMPKERFSAEFPKEGPSILRIQQVVRGDSAAYFCASSTRTAADTEAFFGQGTRLTVV.

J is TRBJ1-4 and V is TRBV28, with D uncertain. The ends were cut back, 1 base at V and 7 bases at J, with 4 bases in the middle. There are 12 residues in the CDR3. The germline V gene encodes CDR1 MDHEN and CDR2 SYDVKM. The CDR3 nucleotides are TGTGCCAGCAGTTTATTCCGTGAAAAACTGTTTTTT. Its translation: CASSLFREKLFF.

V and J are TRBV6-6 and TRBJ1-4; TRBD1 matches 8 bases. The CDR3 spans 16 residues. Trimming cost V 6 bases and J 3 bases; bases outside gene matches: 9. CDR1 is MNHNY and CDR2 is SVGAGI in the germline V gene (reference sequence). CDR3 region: CASSSGQGWANEKLFF. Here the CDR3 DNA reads TGTGCCAGCAGCTCCGGACAGGGCTGGGCTAATGAAAAACTGTTTTTT.